These 20 T cell receptor beta chains share one sample of origin, sequenced in a study of CD8 T cells in Susac syndrome. Reverse transcription of roughly 0.5 to 1 ug RNA used random hexamers. MiXCR, run by TCRdb on the immunoSEQ multiplex PCR reads, gives a single entry per CDR3 protein. Of around 200,000 distinct CDR3 sequences listed, under 97% are singletons. The sequencing input was CD4+ T cells from PBMCs. The receptor source for this set is a human donor with Susac syndrome.

The chain couples TRBV7-8 to TRBJ2-5; no clear D. Germline CDR1 SGHVS, CDR2 FQNEAQ. CDR3 size: 15 residues. V lost 4 bases and J 0 bases, leaving 12 bases between the germline ends. In nucleotides, the CDR3 is TGTGCCAGCAGCTCTCCCGGAACCTACCAAGAGACCCAGTACTTC. This encodes CASSSPGTYQETQYF.

The chain joins TRBV11-1 to TRBJ2-4, with D hard to call. CDR1 and CDR2 (germline): SGHAT, FQDESV (reference sequence). The CDR3 covers 15 residues. V was pared by 8 bases and J by 0 bases, with 14 bases between. CDR3 region: CASGNGDLAKNIQYF. DNA for the CDR3: TGTGCCAGCGGCAACGGCGATCTAGCCAAAAACATTCAGTACTTC.

V gene TRBV5-1 combines with J gene TRBJ2-5, with a tentative D call TRBD2 (6 bases). Germline V gives CDR1 SGHRS, CDR2 YFSETQ. The CDR3 loop spans 14 amino acids. Trimming removed 4 bases at V and 4 bases at J, with 14 bases between. Here the CDR3 reads CASSRPGGPETQYF. CDR3 nucleotides: TGCGCCAGCAGCCGACCCGGAGGGCCAGAGACCCAGTACTTC. The variable domain in full, completed from reference TRBV5-1 and TRBJ2-5, reads KAGVTQTPRYLIKTRGQQVTLSCSPISGHRSVSWYQQTPGQGLQFLFEYFSETQRNKGNFPGRFSGRQFSNSRSEMNVSTLELGDSALYLCASSRPGGPETQYFGPGTRLLVL.

This CDR3 is CASGTGRITEAFF. CDR3 in DNA: TGTGCATCCGGGACAGGGAGGATCACTGAAGCTTTCTTT. The V and J genes are TRBV2 and TRBJ1-1, with 9 bases aligning to TRBD1. Germline V gene data show CDR1 as SNHLY and CDR2 as FYNNEI. The CDR3 consists of 13 residues.

J is TRBJ1-2 and V is TRBV12-3 or TRBV12-4; 7 nucleotides agree with TRBD1. The length of the CDR3 is 13 residues. Trimming took 3 bases from V and 6 from J; bases not matched to a gene: 4. The CDR3 region is CASSFSRGDGYTF. The CDR3 region has the DNA TGTGCCAGCAGTTTCTCCAGGGGGGATGGCTACACCTTC.

A single count supports this clonotype. This chain connects TRBV9 to TRBJ1-6; D is unresolved. Germline V CDR1 and CDR2: SGDLS, YYNGEE. Trimming pared 5 bases from V and 4 bases from J, leaving 10 bases between. CDR3 size: 14 residues. CDR3 DNA sequence: TGTGCCAGCAGTCCAGAGGGTTATAATTCACCCCTCCACTTT. It yields the protein CASSPEGYNSPLHF.

The genes are TRBV7-9 and TRBJ2-4, with 8 bases lining up with TRBD1. J gave up 9 bases and V 5 bases, and 6 bases lay outside the gene matches. Germline V CDR1 and CDR2: SEHNR, FQNEAQ (reference sequence). This CDR3 contains 13 residues. For the CDR3, the DNA is TGTGCCAGCAGCATCGGACAGGGATTCATTCAGTACTTC. Its translation: CASSIGQGFIQYF.

The V gene is TRBV30, the J gene TRBJ2-7; 9 bases agree with TRBD2. J was trimmed by 3 bases and V by 0 bases; bases with no gene match: 6. Germline V gives CDR1 GTSNPN, CDR2 SVGIG (reference sequence). The CDR3 contains 15 residues. The CDR3 spells CAWSVPGLANYEQYF. In DNA form, the CDR3 reads TGTGCCTGGAGTGTGCCGGGACTAGCCAACTACGAGCAGTACTTC.

The chain recombines TRBV7-9 with TRBJ2-3; 10 bases align to TRBD1. Losses at the gene ends were 5 bases for V and 3 bases for J; bases not matched to a gene: 5. The CDR3 is made up of 15 amino acids. Germline assignment: CDR1 SEHNR and CDR2 FQNEAQ (reference sequence). The CDR3 DNA reads TGTGCCAGCAGCCGACAGGGGGCGCAAACAGATACGCAGTATTTT. This translates into CASSRQGAQTDTQYF.

This clonotype was seen a single time. The chain joins TRBV4-2 to TRBJ1-2; D is undetermined. The V end lost 3 bases, the J end lost 3 bases, and 5 bases lay between the germline ends. This CDR3 region has 12 residues. Germline CDR1 is LGHNA and CDR2 is YNFKEQ. The CDR3 sequence: CASSHPYYGYTF. The CDR3 region has the DNA TGTGCCAGCAGCCACCCGTACTATGGCTACACCTTC.

The chain recombines TRBV2 with TRBJ2-2; D gene unclear. The CDR3 is 14 residues long. V shed 1 base and J shed 6 bases, with 9 bases lying between them. Germline values: CDR1 SNHLY, CDR2 FYNNEI. The CDR3 loop reads CASSEVRLSGELFF. CDR3 nucleotides: TGTGCCAGCAGTGAAGTAAGACTTTCCGGGGAGCTGTTTTTT.

This chain uses TRBV13 with TRBJ1-4, with 8 nucleotides matching TRBD1. The CDR3 length is 15 residues. Trimming took 4 bases from V and 8 from J; bases not matched to a gene: 9. The germline gives CDR1 PRHDT, CDR2 FYEKMQ (reference sequence). CDR3 DNA sequence: TGTGCCAGCAGCTGGTCCGGACAGGGAAGCGAAAAACTGTTTTTT. It specifies CASSWSGQGSEKLFF.

The rearrangement joins TRBV6-1 to TRBJ2-3, with 7 nucleotides matching TRBD2. Germline V gives CDR1 MNHNS, CDR2 SASEGT. This CDR3 contains 16 residues. Trimming cost V 4 bases and J 0 bases; bases outside gene matches: 7. The CDR3 loop is CASSGTSAASTDTQYF. CDR3 nucleotide sequence: TGTGCCAGCAGTGGTACTAGCGCTGCTAGCACAGATACGCAGTATTTT.

The chain employs TRBV2 and TRBJ2-1, with 7 bases identical to TRBD1. Germline V CDR1 and CDR2: SNHLY, FYNNEI. V lost 6 bases to trimming and J lost 3 bases; unmatched junction nucleotides: 8. CDR3 length: 15 amino acids. The CDR3, as DNA: TGTGCCAGCAGCGCAACAGGGGCCGACTACAATGAGCAGTTCTTC. This codes for CASSATGADYNEQFF.

CDR3 coding DNA: TGTGCCAGTACCCGGACAGGGGTGAATCATAACTATGGCTACACCTTC. It encodes CASTRTGVNHNYGYTF. This chain connects TRBV19 to TRBJ1-2; 9 bases are a match to TRBD1. The junction had 10 bases not matched to a gene; V was cut back by 7 bases and J by 1 base. Germline lookup yields CDR1 LNHDA and CDR2 SQIVND (reference sequence). The CDR3 is 16 residues long.

This clonotype came up once. The chain couples TRBV20-1 to TRBJ2-7; TRBD2 matches 13 bases. Germline V gene lookup returns CDR1 DFQATT and CDR2 SNEGSKA (reference sequence). This CDR3 is built from 14 residues. V shed 6 bases and J 3 bases; nucleotides not matched to a gene: 5. The CDR3 nucleotides read TGCAGTGCAACGGGACTAGCGGGGTTCTACGAGCAGTACTTC. Translated: CSATGLAGFYEQYF.

This chain connects TRBV6-1 to TRBJ2-5; D unclear. Germline CDR1 is MNHNS and CDR2 is SASEGT. The CDR3 is 11 residues long. Trimming took off 7 bases at V and 3 bases at J, with 6 bases between the two ends. Here the CDR3 DNA reads TGTGCCAGCACTCCTAAAGAGACCCAGTACTTC. This encodes CASTPKETQYF.

This clonotype has just a few counts. The rearrangement joins TRBV7-3 to TRBJ1-1; 7 bases align to TRBD1. CDR3 length: 13 residues. The V gene's germline CDR1 is SGHTA and CDR2 FQGTGA. V trimming: 9 bases; J trimming: 1 base; junction bases outside the gene matches: 5. The CDR3 DNA is TGTGCCAGTAGTCGGGACAGGAACACTGAAGCTTTCTTT. Its translation: CASSRDRNTEAFF.

This chain joins TRBV19 and TRBJ2-3; 8 nucleotides align to TRBD2. Germline V gene lookup returns CDR1 LNHDA and CDR2 SQIVND (reference sequence). This CDR3 is built from 15 residues. Trimming took 5 bases from V and 3 from J; bases not matched to a gene: 7. The CDR3 is CASSSVAGPTDTQYF. In DNA form, the CDR3 reads TGTGCCAGTAGTTCCGTAGCGGGGCCTACAGATACGCAGTATTTT. Based on the CDR3 plus reference TRBV19 and TRBJ2-3, the full variable domain is DGGITQSPKYLFRKEGQNVTLSCEQNLNHDAMYWYRQDPGQGLRLIYYSQIVNDFQKGDIAEGYSVSREKKESFPLTVTSAQKNPTAFYLCASSSVAGPTDTQYFGPGTRLTVL.

The chain carries TRBV7-2 and TRBJ1-5; TRBD1 agrees at 9 bases. CDR1 SGHTA and CDR2 FQGNSA come from the germline V gene. Trimming removed 1 base from V and 3 bases from J; junction bases left unmatched: 10. The CDR3 length is 18 residues. CDR3 sequence reads: CASSLVRTGTGNNQPQHF. The CDR3 region has the DNA TGTGCCAGCAGCTTAGTAAGGACCGGGACAGGGAACAATCAGCCCCAGCATTTT. Using reference TRBV7-2 and TRBJ1-5 for the parts outside the CDR3, the full variable domain is GAGVSQSPSNKVTEKGKDVELRCDPISGHTALYWYRQSLGQGLEFLIYFQGNSAPDKSGLPSDRFSAERTGGSVSTLTIQRTQQEDSAVYLCASSLVRTGTGNNQPQHFGDGTRLSIL.